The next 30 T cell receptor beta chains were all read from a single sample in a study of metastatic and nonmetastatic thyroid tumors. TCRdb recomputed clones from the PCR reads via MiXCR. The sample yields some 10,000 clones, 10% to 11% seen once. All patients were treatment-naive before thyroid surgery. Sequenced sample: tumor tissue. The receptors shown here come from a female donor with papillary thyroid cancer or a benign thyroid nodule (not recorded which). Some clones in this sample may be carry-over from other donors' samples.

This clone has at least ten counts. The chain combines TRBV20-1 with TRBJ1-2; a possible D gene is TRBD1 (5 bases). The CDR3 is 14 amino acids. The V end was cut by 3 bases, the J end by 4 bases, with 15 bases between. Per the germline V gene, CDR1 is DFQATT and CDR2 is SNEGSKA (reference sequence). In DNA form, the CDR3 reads TGCAGTGCTAGTGAGGCAGGGCGTAGCTATGGCTACACCTTC. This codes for CSASEAGRSYGYTF.

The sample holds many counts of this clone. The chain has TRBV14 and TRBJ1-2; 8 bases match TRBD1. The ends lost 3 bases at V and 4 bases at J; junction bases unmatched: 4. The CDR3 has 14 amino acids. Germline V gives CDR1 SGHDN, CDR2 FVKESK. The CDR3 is CASSQGTGLYGYTF. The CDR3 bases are TGTGCCAGCAGCCAGGGGACAGGACTCTATGGCTACACCTTC.

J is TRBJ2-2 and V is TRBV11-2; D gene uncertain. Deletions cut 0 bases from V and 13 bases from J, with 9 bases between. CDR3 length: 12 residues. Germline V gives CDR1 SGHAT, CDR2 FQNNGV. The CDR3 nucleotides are TGTGCCAGCAGCTTAGAAGAAGACGTGCTGTTTTTT. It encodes CASSLEEDVLFF.

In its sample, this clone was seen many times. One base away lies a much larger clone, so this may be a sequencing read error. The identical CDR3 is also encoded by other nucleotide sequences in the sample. The CDR3 DNA reads TGCAGTGCTAAGGGCAGCGGATACGAACAGTACGTC. Amino acid sequence: CSAKGSGYEQYV. This rearrangement joins TRBV20-1 to TRBJ2-7, with a weak D call TRBD2 (5 bases). Germline V CDR1 and CDR2: DFQATT, SNEGSKA (reference sequence). The CDR3 covers 12 residues.

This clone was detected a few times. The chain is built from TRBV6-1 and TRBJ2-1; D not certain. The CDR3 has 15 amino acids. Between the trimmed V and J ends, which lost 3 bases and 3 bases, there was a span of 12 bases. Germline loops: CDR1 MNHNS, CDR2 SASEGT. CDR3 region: CASSDVRARYNEQFF. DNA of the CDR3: TGTGCCAGCAGTGATGTGAGAGCTCGCTACAATGAGCAGTTCTTC.

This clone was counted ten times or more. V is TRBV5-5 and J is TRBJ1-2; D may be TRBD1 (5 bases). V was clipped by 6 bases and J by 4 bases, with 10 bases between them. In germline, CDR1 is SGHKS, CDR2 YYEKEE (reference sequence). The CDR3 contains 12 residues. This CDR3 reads CASTNTGYGYTF. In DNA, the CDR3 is TGTGCCAGCACTAATACAGGCTATGGCTACACCTTC.

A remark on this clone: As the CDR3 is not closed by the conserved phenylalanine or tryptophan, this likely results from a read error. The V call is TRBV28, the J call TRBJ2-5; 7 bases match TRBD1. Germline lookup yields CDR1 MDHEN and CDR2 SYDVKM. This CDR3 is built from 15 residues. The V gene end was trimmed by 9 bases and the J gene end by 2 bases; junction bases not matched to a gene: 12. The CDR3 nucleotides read TGTGCCAGTCGACAAGTCACAGGGGCACAAGAGACCCAGTACTCA. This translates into CASRQVTGAQETQYS.

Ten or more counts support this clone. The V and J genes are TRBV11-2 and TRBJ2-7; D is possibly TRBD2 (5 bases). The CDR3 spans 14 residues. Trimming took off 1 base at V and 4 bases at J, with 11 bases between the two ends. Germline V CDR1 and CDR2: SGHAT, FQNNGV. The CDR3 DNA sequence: TGTGCCAGCAGCTTAGGCGGAGGTCTATACGAGCAGTACGTC. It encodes CASSLGGGLYEQYV.

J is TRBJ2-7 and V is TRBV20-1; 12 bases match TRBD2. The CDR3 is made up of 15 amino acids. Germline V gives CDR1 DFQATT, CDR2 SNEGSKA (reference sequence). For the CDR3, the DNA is TGCGGTGCCTCCAGGGCGACTAGCGGGAGAGGTGGGCAGTACGTC. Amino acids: CGASRATSGRGGQYV.

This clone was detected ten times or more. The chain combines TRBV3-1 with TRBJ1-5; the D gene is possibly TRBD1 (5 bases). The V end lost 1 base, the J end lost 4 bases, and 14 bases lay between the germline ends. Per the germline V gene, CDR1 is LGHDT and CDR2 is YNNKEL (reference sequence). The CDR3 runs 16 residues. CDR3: CASSQGFGAGNQPQHF. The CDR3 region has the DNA TGTGCCAGCAGCCAAGGTTTTGGGGCGGGGAATCAGCCCCAGCATTTT. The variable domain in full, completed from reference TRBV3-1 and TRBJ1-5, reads DTAVSQTPKYLVTQMGNDKSIKCEQNLGHDTMYWYKQDSKKFLKIMFSYNNKELIINETVPNRFSPKSPDKAHLNLHINSLELGDSAVYFCASSQGFGAGNQPQHFGDGTRLSIL.

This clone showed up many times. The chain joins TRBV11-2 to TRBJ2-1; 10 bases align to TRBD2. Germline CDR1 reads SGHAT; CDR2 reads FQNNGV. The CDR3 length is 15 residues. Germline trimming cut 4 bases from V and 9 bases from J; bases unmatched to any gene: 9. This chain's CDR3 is CASSSLAGGTGEQFF. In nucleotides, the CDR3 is TGTGCCAGCAGCTCCTTAGCGGGGGGTACCGGTGAGCAGTTCTTC.

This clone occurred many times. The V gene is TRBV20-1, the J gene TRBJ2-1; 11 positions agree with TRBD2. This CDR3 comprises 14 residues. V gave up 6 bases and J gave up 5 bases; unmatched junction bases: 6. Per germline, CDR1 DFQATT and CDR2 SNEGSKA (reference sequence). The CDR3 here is CSAYKLAGDNEQFF. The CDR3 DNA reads TGCAGTGCCTATAAACTAGCGGGGGACAATGAGCAGTTCTTC.

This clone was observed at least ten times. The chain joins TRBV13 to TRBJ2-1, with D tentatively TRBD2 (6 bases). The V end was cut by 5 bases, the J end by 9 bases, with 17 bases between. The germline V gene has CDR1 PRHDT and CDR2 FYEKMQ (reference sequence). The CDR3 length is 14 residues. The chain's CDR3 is CASSQGTGLGEQFF. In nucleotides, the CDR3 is TGTGCCAGCAGCCAAGGGACTGGGCTCGGTGAGCAGTTCTTC.

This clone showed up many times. The CDR3 loop reads CASSWGRTGANVLTF. CDR3 bases: TGTGCCAGCAGCTGGGGCCGGACTGGGGCCAACGTCCTGACTTTC. The gene calls are TRBV11-2 and TRBJ2-6, with D tentatively TRBD1 (5 bases). CDR3 length: 15 amino acids. Germline V gives CDR1 SGHAT, CDR2 FQNNGV. With 4 bases removed from V and 2 bases from J, the gap between germline ends came to 9 bases.

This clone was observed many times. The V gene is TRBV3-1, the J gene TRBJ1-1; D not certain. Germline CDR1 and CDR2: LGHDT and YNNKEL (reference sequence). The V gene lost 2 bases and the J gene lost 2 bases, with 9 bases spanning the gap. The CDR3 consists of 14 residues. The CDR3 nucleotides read TGTGCCAGCAGCCAACAAACAATTAACACTGAAGCTTTCTTT. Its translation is CASSQQTINTEAFF.

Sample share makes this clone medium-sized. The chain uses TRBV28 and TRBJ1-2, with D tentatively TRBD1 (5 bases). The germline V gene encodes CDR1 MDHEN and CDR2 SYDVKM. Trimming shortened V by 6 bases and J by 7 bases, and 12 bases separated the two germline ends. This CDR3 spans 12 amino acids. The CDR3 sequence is CASRTGGSGYTF. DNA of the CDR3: TGTGCCAGCAGAACGGGGGGTTCTGGCTACACCTTC.

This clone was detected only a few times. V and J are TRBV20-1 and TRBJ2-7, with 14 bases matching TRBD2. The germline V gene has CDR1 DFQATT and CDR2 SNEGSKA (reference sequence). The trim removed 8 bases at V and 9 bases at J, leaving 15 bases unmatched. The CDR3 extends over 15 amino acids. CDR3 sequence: CSSSRGTSGRGWQYV. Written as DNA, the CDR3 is TGCAGTTCCTCCAGGGGGACTAGCGGGAGAGGTTGGCAGTACGTC.

The CDR3 DNA follows: TGTGCCAGCAGTGAAGGAGGGGGCCGCAATCAGCCCCAGCATTTT. Amino acids: CASSEGGGRNQPQHF. The chain uses TRBV6-1 and TRBJ1-5; 7 nucleotides agree with TRBD1. The CDR3 has 15 residues. Germline CDR1 reads MNHNS; CDR2 reads SASEGT. J lost 2 bases, V lost 1 base, and 2 bases had no gene match.

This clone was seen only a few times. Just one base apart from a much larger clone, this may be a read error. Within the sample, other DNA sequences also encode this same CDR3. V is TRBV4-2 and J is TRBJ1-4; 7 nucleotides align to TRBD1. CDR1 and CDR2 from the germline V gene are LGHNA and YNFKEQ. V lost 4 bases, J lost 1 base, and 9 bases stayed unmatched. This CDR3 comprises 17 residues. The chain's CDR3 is CASSPYRGFETNEKLFF. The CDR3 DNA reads TGTGCCAGCAGCCCGTACAGGGGTTTTGAAACTAATGAAAAACTGTTTTTT.

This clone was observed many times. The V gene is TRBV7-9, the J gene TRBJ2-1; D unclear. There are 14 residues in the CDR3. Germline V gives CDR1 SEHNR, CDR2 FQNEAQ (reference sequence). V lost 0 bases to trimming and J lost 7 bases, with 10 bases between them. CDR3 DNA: TGTGCCAGCAGCTTAGCCCCCGGGTGGAATGAGCAGTTCTTC. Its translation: CASSLAPGWNEQFF.

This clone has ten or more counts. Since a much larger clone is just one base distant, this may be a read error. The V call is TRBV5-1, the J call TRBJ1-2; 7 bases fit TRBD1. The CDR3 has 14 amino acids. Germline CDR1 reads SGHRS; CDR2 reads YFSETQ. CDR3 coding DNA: TGCGCCGGCAGCGTAGGACAGGCTAACTATGGCTACACCTTC. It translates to CAGSVGQANYGYTF.

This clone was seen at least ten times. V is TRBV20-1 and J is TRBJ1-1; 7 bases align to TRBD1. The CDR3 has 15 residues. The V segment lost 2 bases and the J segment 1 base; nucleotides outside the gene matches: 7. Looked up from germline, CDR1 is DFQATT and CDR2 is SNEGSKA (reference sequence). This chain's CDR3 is CSARKGGLKNTEAFF. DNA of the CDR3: TGCAGTGCTAGAAAAGGGGGCCTTAAGAACACTGAAGCTTTCTTT.

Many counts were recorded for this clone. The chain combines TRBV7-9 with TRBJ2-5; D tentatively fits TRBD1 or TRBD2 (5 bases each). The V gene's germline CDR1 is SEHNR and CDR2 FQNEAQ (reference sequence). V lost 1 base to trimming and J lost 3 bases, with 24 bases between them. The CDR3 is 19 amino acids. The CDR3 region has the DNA TGTGCCAGCAGCTTAGGTTGGGGGAGCGGCGGCAGTTTAAAAGAGACCCAGTACTTC. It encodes CASSLGWGSGGSLKETQYF. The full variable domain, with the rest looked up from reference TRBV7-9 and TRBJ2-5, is DTGVSQNPRHKITKRGQNVTFRCDPISEHNRLYWYRQTLGQGPEFLTYFQNEAQLEKSRLLSDRFSAERPKGSFSTLEIQRTEQGDSAMYLCASSLGWGSGGSLKETQYFGPGTRLLVL.

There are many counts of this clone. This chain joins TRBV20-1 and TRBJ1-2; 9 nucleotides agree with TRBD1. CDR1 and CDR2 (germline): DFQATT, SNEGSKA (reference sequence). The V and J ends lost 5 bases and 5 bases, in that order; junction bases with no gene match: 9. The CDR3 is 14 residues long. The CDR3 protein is CSAARDRDKYGYTF. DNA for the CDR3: TGCAGTGCTGCAAGGGACAGGGACAAATATGGCTACACCTTC.

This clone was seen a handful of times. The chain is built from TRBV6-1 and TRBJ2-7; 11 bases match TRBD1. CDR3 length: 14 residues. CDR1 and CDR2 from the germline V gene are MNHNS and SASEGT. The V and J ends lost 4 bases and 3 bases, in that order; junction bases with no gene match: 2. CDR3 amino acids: CASSAGTGGYEQYF. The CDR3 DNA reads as TGTGCCAGCAGTGCCGGGACAGGGGGCTACGAGCAGTACTTC.

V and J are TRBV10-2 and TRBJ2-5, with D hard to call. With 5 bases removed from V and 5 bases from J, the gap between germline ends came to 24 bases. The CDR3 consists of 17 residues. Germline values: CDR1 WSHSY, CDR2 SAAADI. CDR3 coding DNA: TGCGCCAGCAGTTCTAAACGCTACGATTGGTGTCGGGAGACCCAGTACTTC. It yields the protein CASSSKRYDWCRETQYF.

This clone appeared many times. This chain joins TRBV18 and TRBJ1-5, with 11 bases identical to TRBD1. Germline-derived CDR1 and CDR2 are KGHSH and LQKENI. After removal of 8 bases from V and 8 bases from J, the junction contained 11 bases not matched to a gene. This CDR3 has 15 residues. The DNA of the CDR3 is TGTGCCAGCGCACTGGGACAGGGGGACTTTGAGCCCCAGCATTTT. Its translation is CASALGQGDFEPQHF.

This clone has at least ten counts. CDR3 nucleotides: TGCAGTGCTAGATCCAGGCAGGGGGCGGTGGACGAGCAGTACTTC. As protein: CSARSRQGAVDEQYF. The chain is built from TRBV20-1 and TRBJ2-7; TRBD1 agrees at 8 bases. There are 15 residues in the CDR3. CDR1 is DFQATT and CDR2 is SNEGSKA in the germline V gene (reference sequence). The V gene end was trimmed by 2 bases and the J gene end by 5 bases; junction bases not matched to a gene: 11.

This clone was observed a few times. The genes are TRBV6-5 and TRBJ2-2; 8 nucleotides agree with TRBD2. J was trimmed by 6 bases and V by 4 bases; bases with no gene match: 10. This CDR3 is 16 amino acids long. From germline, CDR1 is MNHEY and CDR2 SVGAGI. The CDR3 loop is CASSSKPPGGAGELFF. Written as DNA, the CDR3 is TGTGCCAGCAGTTCGAAACCCCCGGGAGGGGCCGGGGAGCTGTTTTTT.

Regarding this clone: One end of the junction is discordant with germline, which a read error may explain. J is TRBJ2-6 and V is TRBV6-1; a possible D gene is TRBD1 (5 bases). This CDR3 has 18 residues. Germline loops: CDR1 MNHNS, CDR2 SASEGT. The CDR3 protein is CASCAPPGRNSGANILTF. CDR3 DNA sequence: TGTGCCAGCTGTGCACCCCCTGGCCGGAACTCTGGGGCCAACATCCTGACTTTC.